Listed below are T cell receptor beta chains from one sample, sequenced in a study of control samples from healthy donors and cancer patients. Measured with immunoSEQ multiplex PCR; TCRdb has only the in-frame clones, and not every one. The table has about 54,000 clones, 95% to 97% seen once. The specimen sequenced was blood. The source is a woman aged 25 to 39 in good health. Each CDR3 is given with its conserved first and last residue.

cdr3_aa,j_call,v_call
CASSLIIQETQYF,TRBJ2-5,TRBV5-1
CASSWDRSAYEQYF,TRBJ2-7,TRBV6-5
CASSLGLAAGELFF,TRBJ2-2,TRBV27
CASSPRTSGTYEQYF,TRBJ2-7,TRBV9
CASMENEQFF,TRBJ2-1,TRBV6-5
CASSEIEGLAGGVYF,TRBJ2-7,TRBV6-1
CASSLGQGANYGYTF,TRBJ1-2,TRBV7-9
CASSLGSGRGVNEQFF,TRBJ2-1,TRBV7-2
CASSPAGSSGNTIYF,TRBJ1-3,TRBV5-1
CASSQSFGTEAFF,TRBJ1-1,TRBV19
CSARDSLSEQYF,TRBJ2-7,TRBV29-1
CASSARQGAGANVLTF,TRBJ2-6,TRBV27
CASSSSDGLYYGYTF,TRBJ1-2,TRBV5-4
CASKKRASAYEQYF,TRBJ2-7,TRBV27
CASSYAGITEAFF,TRBJ1-1,TRBV6-5
CASSQTGPIETQYF,TRBJ2-5,TRBV5-1
CASSPTGTQETQYF,TRBJ2-5,TRBV5-1
CASSSTDSEQYF,TRBJ2-7,TRBV28
CASSPWEAPSGEQYF,TRBJ2-7,TRBV4-1
CASSVGDFNRELFF,TRBJ2-2,TRBV9
CASSLKGQNTEAFF,TRBJ1-1,TRBV5-4
CASSRHRVKGTDTQYF,TRBJ2-3,TRBV13
CASSNPGRSSYEQYF,TRBJ2-7,TRBV19
CAISESFLGAEQYF,TRBJ2-7,TRBV10-3
CASRPIGQRSGANVLTF,TRBJ2-6,TRBV4-1
CASSTSLARSSYNEQFF,TRBJ2-1,TRBV28
CASSPPGINEKLFF,TRBJ1-4,TRBV7-9
CASSSWNYNEQFF,TRBJ2-1,TRBV7-2
CASSSLGPTTNEQFF,TRBJ2-1,TRBV28
CASSETSGGNNEQFF,TRBJ2-1,TRBV2
CSASGLGARSTDTQYF,TRBJ2-3,TRBV20-1
CASSFKGRDSKSNEQFF,TRBJ2-1,TRBV13
CASSLGIGKGRNEQFF,TRBJ2-1,TRBV27
CASSIDQETQYF,TRBJ2-5,TRBV19
CASRTTGSDYTF,TRBJ1-2,TRBV28
CASIAGRLSGNTIYF,TRBJ1-3,TRBV6-5
CASSPQPGPELDGYTF,TRBJ1-2,TRBV7-2
CASSLARSDYEQYF,TRBJ2-7,TRBV27
CASSLKLAGKFADTQYF,TRBJ2-3,TRBV11-3
CASSHALDRDQRETQYF,TRBJ2-5,TRBV3-1/TRBV3-2
CASSLGRGGASTEAFF,TRBJ1-1,TRBV7-8
CASSLPRTGGKVTYEQYF,TRBJ2-7,TRBV7-3
CSAVGGMNTEAFF,TRBJ1-1,TRBV29-1
CASSPQGPVSEAFF,TRBJ1-1,TRBV28
CASNTGTVGRPTGELFF,TRBJ2-2,TRBV7-9
CASSLVAAGDEQFF,TRBJ2-1,TRBV11-2
CASSSPTGRNEKLFF,TRBJ1-4,TRBV11-1
CASKLGGGRTNTGELFF,TRBJ2-2,TRBV5-1
CASSPISGSYEQYF,TRBJ2-7,TRBV19
CASSGPFATNEKLFF,TRBJ1-4,TRBV5-5
CASSYSRGTDTQYF,TRBJ2-3,TRBV27
CASSLVDGSPYNEQFF,TRBJ2-1,TRBV7-9
CSASRPVGNTEAFF,TRBJ1-1,TRBV20-1
CASSLVLGAQSGNTIYF,TRBJ1-3,TRBV5-5